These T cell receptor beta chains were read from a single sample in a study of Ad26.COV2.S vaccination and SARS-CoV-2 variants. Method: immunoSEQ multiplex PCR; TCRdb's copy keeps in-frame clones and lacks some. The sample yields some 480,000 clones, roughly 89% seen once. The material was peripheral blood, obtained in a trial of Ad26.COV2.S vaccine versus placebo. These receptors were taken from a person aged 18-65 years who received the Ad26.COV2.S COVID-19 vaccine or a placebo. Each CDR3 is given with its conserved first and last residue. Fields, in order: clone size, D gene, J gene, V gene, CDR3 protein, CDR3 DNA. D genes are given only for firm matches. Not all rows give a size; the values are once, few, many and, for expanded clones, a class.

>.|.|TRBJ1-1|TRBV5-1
CASSLGLLNTEAFF
TGCGCCAGCAGCCTTGGACTTCTGAACACTGAAGCTTTCTTT
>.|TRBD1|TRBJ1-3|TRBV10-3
CAISSRQGWAGNTIYF
TGTGCCATCAGCTCCCGACAGGGATGGGCTGGAAACACCATATATTTT
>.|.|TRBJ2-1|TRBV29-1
CSAGPLNEQFF
TGCAGCGCTGGTCCTCTTAATGAGCAGTTCTTC
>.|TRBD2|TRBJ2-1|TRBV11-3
CASSLKLAGVGEQFF
TGTGCCAGCAGCTTAAAGCTAGCGGGGGTGGGTGAGCAGTTCTTC
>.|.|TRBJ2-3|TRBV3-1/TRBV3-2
CASSQGGHAYTDTQYF
TGTGCCAGCAGCCAAGGGGGACACGCTTACACAGATACGCAGTATTTT
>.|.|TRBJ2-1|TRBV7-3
CASSLIGPRVSYNEQFF
TGTGCCAGCAGCTTAATCGGGCCCCGCGTCTCTTACAATGAGCAGTTCTTC
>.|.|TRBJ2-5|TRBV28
CASSLSRETQYF
TGTGCCAGCAGTTTAAGTAGGGAGACCCAGTACTTC
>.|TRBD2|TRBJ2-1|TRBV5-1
CASSGRLADNEQFF
TGCGCCAGCAGCGGGAGACTAGCGGACAATGAGCAGTTCTTC
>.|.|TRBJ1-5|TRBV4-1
CASSQRADGPVQPQHF
TGCGCCAGCAGCCAGCGGGCCGACGGACCTGTCCAGCCCCAGCATTTT
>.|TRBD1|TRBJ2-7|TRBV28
CASSSLTGVPEYEQYF
TGTGCCAGCAGTTCTCTCACAGGGGTCCCGGAATACGAGCAGTACTTC
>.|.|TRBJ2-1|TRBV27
CASSFGPTRASGNEQFF
TGTGCCAGCAGTTTTGGACCGACTCGGGCTTCGGGGAATGAGCAGTTCTTC
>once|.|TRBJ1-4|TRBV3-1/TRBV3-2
CASSQGIGGEKLFF
TGTGCCAGCAGCCAGGGGATCGGGGGTGAAAAACTGTTTTTT
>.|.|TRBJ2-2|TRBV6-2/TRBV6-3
CASSYTRTGELFF
TGTGCCAGCAGTTATACGCGCACCGGGGAGCTGTTTTTT
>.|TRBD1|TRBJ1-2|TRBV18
CASSPRAQGAHYGYTF
TGTGCCAGCTCACCACGGGCTCAGGGGGCTCACTATGGCTACACCTTC
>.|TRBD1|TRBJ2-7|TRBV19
CASRNRGLSSYEQYF
TGTGCCAGTAGAAACAGGGGGCTGAGCTCCTACGAGCAGTACTTC
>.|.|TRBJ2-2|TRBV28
CASRIGVGGSANTGELFF
TGTGCCAGCAGGATCGGAGTAGGAGGGTCGGCAAACACCGGGGAGCTGTTTTTT
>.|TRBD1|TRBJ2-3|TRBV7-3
CASSQQGALDTQYF
TGTGCCAGCAGCCAACAGGGGGCGTTGGATACGCAGTATTTT
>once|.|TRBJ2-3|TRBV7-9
CASSLGELGTDTQYF
TGTGCCAGCAGCTTAGGAGAGCTAGGAACAGATACGCAGTATTTT
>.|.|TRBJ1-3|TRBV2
CASSELGRSSGNTIYF
TGTGCCAGCAGTGAATTGGGCAGAAGCTCTGGAAACACCATATATTTT
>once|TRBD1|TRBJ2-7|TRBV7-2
CASSLGGTGSAYEQYF
TGTGCCAGCAGCTTAGGTGGGACAGGCTCGGCCTACGAGCAGTACTTC
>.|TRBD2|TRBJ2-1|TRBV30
CAWGTSGRYEQFF
TGTGCCTGGGGGACTAGCGGGAGGTATGAGCAGTTCTTC
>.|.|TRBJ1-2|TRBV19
CASSLREVRNYGYTF
TGTGCCAGTAGCCTCAGGGAGGTGCGTAACTATGGCTACACCTTC
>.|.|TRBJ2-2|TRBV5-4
CASSPRAGAGTGELFF
TGTGCCAGCAGCCCCAGGGCGGGGGCAGGCACCGGGGAGCTGTTTTTT
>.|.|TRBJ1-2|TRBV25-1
CASSETGIYGYTF
TGTGCCAGCAGTGAAACTGGGATCTATGGCTACACCTTC
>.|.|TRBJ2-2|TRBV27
CASSFGGRGGELFF
TGTGCCAGCAGTTTCGGGGGCAGGGGCGGGGAGCTGTTTTTT
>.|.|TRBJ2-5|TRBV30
CAWDRLRARETQYF
TGTGCCTGGGATCGGTTGAGGGCCCGGGAGACCCAGTACTTC
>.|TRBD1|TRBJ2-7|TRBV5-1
CASGLTGPYEQYF
TGCGCCAGCGGATTGACAGGGCCCTACGAGCAGTACTTC
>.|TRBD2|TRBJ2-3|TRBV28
CASSFLAGGADTQYF
TGTGCCAGCAGTTTCCTGGCGGGAGGGGCAGATACGCAGTATTTT
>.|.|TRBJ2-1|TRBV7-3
CASSQDPTPYNEQFF
TGTGCCAGCAGCCAAGACCCGACCCCCTACAATGAGCAGTTCTTC
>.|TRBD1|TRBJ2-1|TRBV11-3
CASSSAGTAYNEQFF
TGTGCCAGCAGCTCCGCCGGGACAGCATACAATGAGCAGTTCTTC
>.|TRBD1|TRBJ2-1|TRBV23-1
CASSRTGSSSYNEQFF
TGCGCCAGCAGTCGGACAGGGTCAAGCTCCTACAATGAGCAGTTCTTC
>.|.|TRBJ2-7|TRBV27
CASSDFTGSYEQYF
TGTGCCAGCAGTGACTTTACGGGAAGCTACGAGCAGTACTTC
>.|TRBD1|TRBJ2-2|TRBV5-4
CASSPWTGGSNTGELFF
TGTGCCAGCAGCCCGTGGACAGGGGGCTCGAACACCGGGGAGCTGTTTTTT
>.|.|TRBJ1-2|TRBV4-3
CASSSRTAYGYTF
TGCGCCAGCAGCTCACGGACGGCCTATGGCTACACCTTC
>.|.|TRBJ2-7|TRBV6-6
CASIKGQGYEQYF
TGTGCCAGCATTAAGGGTCAGGGCTACGAGCAGTACTTC
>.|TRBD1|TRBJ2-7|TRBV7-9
CASSAGTGFEQYF
TGTGCCAGCAGCGCCGGGACAGGGTTCGAGCAGTACTTC
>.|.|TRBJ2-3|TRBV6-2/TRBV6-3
CASSYAGRDTQYF
TGTGCCAGCAGTTACGCAGGTCGGGATACGCAGTATTTT
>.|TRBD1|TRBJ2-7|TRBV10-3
CAIATGGRVEQYF
TGTGCCATCGCGACAGGGGGGCGTGTTGAGCAGTACTTC
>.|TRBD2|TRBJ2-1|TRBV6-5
CASSYLLAGGGNEQFF
TGTGCCAGCAGTTACCTGCTAGCGGGAGGGGGCAATGAGCAGTTCTTC
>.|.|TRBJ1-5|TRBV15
CATSRDRGPNQPQHF
TGTGCCACCAGCAGAGACCGGGGCCCTAATCAGCCCCAGCATTTT
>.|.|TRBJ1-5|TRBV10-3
CAISESGQKNQPQHF
TGTGCCATCAGTGAGTCGGGGCAGAAAAATCAGCCCCAGCATTTT
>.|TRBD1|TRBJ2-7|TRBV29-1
CSVKQQGGLYEQYF
TGCAGCGTTAAACAACAGGGGGGTCTGTACGAGCAGTACTTC
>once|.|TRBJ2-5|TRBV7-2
CASAPSGAGQRETQYF
TGTGCCAGCGCCCCGTCAGGGGCAGGGCAAAGGGAGACCCAGTACTTC
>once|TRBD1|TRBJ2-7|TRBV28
CASNDRGREQYF
TGTGCCAGCAATGACAGGGGGCGTGAGCAGTACTTC
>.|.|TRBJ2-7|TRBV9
CASSPTDHPRGAREQYF
TGTGCCAGCAGCCCGACGGACCATCCCCGGGGGGCTCGCGAGCAGTACTTC
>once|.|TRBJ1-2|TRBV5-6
CASSFDSNGYTF
TGTGCCAGCAGCTTTGACAGTAATGGCTACACCTTC
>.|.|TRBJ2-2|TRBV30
CAWSLPGELFF
TGTGCCTGGAGTTTGCCCGGGGAGCTGTTTTTT
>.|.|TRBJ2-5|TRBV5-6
CASSPLTEYQETQYF
TGTGCCAGCAGCCCATTGACCGAGTACCAAGAGACCCAGTACTTC
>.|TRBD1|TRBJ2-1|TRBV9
CASSGRDRGYNEQFF
TGTGCCAGCAGCGGCCGGGACAGAGGGTACAATGAGCAGTTCTTC
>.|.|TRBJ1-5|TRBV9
CASSVDGGNQPQHF
TGTGCCAGCAGCGTAGACGGGGGGAATCAGCCCCAGCATTTT
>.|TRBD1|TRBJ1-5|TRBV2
CASREDRLRRNQPQHF
TGTGCCAGCAGAGAGGACAGGTTACGTCGCAATCAGCCCCAGCATTTT
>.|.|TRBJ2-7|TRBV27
CASSLLGAGGGSYEQYF
TGTGCCAGCAGTTTGTTGGGGGCAGGTGGTGGTTCCTACGAGCAGTACTTC
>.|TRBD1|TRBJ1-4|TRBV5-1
CASSGDGQGLFF
TGCGCCAGCAGCGGAGACGGACAGGGGTTGTTTTTT
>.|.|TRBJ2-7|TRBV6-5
CASSTRPYEQYF
TGTGCCAGCAGTACCCGCCCCTACGAGCAGTACTTC
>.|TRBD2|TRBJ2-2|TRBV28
CASSPRLAGGTGELFF
TGTGCCAGCAGCCCGAGACTAGCGGGAGGCACCGGGGAGCTGTTTTTT
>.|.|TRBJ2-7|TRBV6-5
CASSLWPYEQYF
TGTGCCAGCAGCCTCTGGCCCTACGAGCAGTACTTC
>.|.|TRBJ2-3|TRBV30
CAWEVGTDTQYF
TGTGCCTGGGAGGTAGGCACAGATACGCAGTATTTT
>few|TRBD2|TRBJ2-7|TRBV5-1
CASRWLAGDYEQYF
TGCGCCAGCAGGTGGCTAGCGGGTGACTACGAGCAGTACTTC
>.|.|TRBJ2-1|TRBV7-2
CASSLVGEQFF
TGTGCCAGCAGCTTAGTAGGTGAGCAGTTCTTC